The 17 T cell receptor beta chains given below trace back to one sample, sequenced in a study of CD8+ T cells in alopecia areata. Treatment reported: oral pan-JAK inhibitor, 5-10 mg twice daily. After isolation, RNA underwent reverse transcription to generate cDNA as the sequencing template. Produced via immunoSEQ multiplex PCR; TCRdb's table is partial and in-frame only. The profile shows 120,000 or so clones, over 60% of them singletons. The input for sequencing was CD4+ T cells sorted from blood, taken at week 4, from a patient treated with tofacitinib. The receptors shown here come from a human donor with alopecia areata.

This clone was detected only a few times. The chain links TRBV7-2 to TRBJ2-5, with a possible D match to TRBD1 (5 bases). Trimming left V 3 bases short and J 7 bases short, with 12 bases between. In germline, CDR1 is SGHTA, CDR2 FQGNSA. The CDR3 spans 13 residues. In nucleotides, the CDR3 is TGTGCCAGCAGCTTTGACCCTCAGGGGACCCAGTACTTC. Protein product: CASSFDPQGTQYF.

The chain employs TRBV12-5 and TRBJ2-1; D possibly corresponds to TRBD1 (6 bases). CDR1 and CDR2 (germline): LGHNT, FRNRAP. CDR3 size: 13 residues. Trimming removed 7 bases from V and 8 bases from J, with 15 bases in between. The CDR3 spells CASAKKGVDEQFF. As DNA, the CDR3 is TGTGCTAGTGCCAAAAAGGGGGTTGATGAGCAGTTCTTC.

This clone was observed a few times. The V call is TRBV25-1, the J call TRBJ2-7; D not certain. The germline gives CDR1 MGHDK, CDR2 SYGVNS. This CDR3 is 15 amino acids long. Trimming left V 5 bases short and J 5 bases short, with 19 bases between. DNA of the CDR3: TGTGCCAGCAGTAGGTTTAGGGCCAGAATCGACGAGCAGTACTTC. Residues: CASSRFRARIDEQYF.

CDR3 nucleotide sequence: TGTGCCTGGAGTGTACGGACGAACACTGAAGCTTTCTTT. Residues: CAWSVRTNTEAFF. This sequence joins TRBV30 and TRBJ1-1; D gene unclear. CDR3 length: 13 amino acids. CDR1 is GTSNPN and CDR2 is SVGIG in the germline V gene (reference sequence). V lost 0 bases and J 1 base, leaving 6 bases between the germline ends.

V and J are TRBV10-3 and TRBJ2-7; 12 bases line up with TRBD2. With 6 bases clipped from V and 4 bases from J, the junction kept 4 bases outside the gene matches. CDR1 ENHRY and CDR2 SYGVKD come from the germline V gene. CDR3 length: 14 residues. This CDR3 reads CAISALAGGYEQYF. CDR3 bases: TGTGCCATCAGCGCCCTAGCGGGGGGGTACGAGCAGTACTTC.

Note on this clone: Other DNA sequences from this sample encode an identical CDR3 as well. The V gene is TRBV30, the J gene TRBJ2-2, with D tentatively TRBD1 (6 bases). This CDR3 has 14 amino acids. In germline, CDR1 is GTSNPN, CDR2 SVGIG (reference sequence). The V end was cut by 5 bases, the J end by 2 bases, with 12 bases between. In DNA, the CDR3 is TGTGCCTGGGCCGGGACACTTAACACCGGGGAGCTGTTTTTT. Protein product: CAWAGTLNTGELFF.

V and J are TRBV29-1 and TRBJ2-7; no clear D gene. Germline V gene sequence: CDR1 SQVTM, CDR2 ANQGSEA. There are 12 residues in the CDR3. Trimming cost V 4 bases and J 6 bases, with 13 bases left between them. The CDR3 DNA reads as TGCAGCGTTGGCGCGACTGCACTCGAGCAGTACTTC. As protein: CSVGATALEQYF.

V gene TRBV6-5 combines with J gene TRBJ2-7; D perhaps matches TRBD1 (6 bases). The germline gives CDR1 MNHEY, CDR2 SVGAGI. The CDR3 is made up of 13 amino acids. The ends were cut back, 7 bases at V and 3 bases at J, with 13 bases in the middle. The CDR3 is CASTIGQNYEQYF. The CDR3 coding sequence is TGTGCCAGCACAATAGGACAGAACTACGAGCAGTACTTC.

This clone occurred a few times. This rearrangement joins TRBV7-9 to TRBJ1-1, with no clear D. CDR1 is SEHNR and CDR2 is FQNEAQ in the germline V gene (reference sequence). The CDR3 is 13 amino acids. Trimming pared 1 base from V and 10 bases from J, leaving 13 bases between. CDR3 residues: CASSLDGVGGAFF. The CDR3 DNA is TGTGCCAGCAGCTTAGATGGGGTTGGCGGAGCTTTCTTT.

V is TRBV30 and J is TRBJ1-5; TRBD1 aligns across 7 bases. CDR1 is GTSNPN, CDR2 SVGIG, per germline (reference sequence). After removal of 4 bases from V and 3 bases from J, the junction contained 3 bases not matched to a gene. The CDR3 consists of 13 residues. The CDR3 coding sequence is TGTGCCTGGACAGGGGGATTCAATCAGCCCCAGCATTTT. Protein: CAWTGGFNQPQHF.

This clone turned up a few times. The chain is built from TRBV10-3 and TRBJ1-3, with TRBD1 matching 8 bases. V was clipped by 10 bases and J by 4 bases; unmatched bases: 9. The V gene's germline CDR1 is ENHRY and CDR2 SYGVKD. The length of the CDR3 is 14 residues. The CDR3: CATETGAKGNTIYF. In DNA form, the CDR3 reads TGTGCCACTGAGACAGGGGCCAAGGGAAACACCATATATTTT.

Only a few counts were recorded for this clone. This chain joins TRBV25-1 and TRBJ2-7; D remains unclear. Germline loops: CDR1 MGHDK, CDR2 SYGVNS. Deletions cut 2 bases from V and 2 bases from J, with 7 bases between. The CDR3 is 13 residues long. Written as DNA, the CDR3 is TGTGCCAGCAGTGAACAGGAGACCTACGAGCAGTACTTC. Translating it yields CASSEQETYEQYF.

This clone was seen only a few times. The V and J genes are TRBV5-1 and TRBJ1-1; the D is unclear. The CDR3 extends over 13 amino acids. V lost 4 bases, J lost 1 base, and 8 bases lay in between. The germline V gene has CDR1 SGHRS and CDR2 YFSETQ. CDR3 bases: TGCGCCAGCAGCCCATCGGCGAACACTGAAGCTTTCTTT. As protein: CASSPSANTEAFF. Full variable domain (outside the CDR3, taken from reference TRBV5-1 and TRBJ1-1): KAGVTQTPRYLIKTRGQQVTLSCSPISGHRSVSWYQQTPGQGLQFLFEYFSETQRNKGNFPGRFSGRQFSNSRSEMNVSTLELGDSALYLCASSPSANTEAFFGQGTRLTVV.

This chain connects TRBV5-1 to TRBJ1-1, with unresolved D. Trimming shortened V by 4 bases and J by 7 bases, and 17 bases separated the two germline ends. Germline CDR1 and CDR2: SGHRS and YFSETQ. The CDR3 is 14 amino acids. This CDR3 is CASSPYLGSDEAFF. CDR3 DNA: TGCGCCAGCAGCCCCTACCTTGGATCGGATGAAGCTTTCTTT.

The chain joins TRBV5-6 to TRBJ1-1; D not resolved. Trimming pared 2 bases from V and 3 bases from J, leaving 11 bases between. This CDR3 has 14 residues. The V gene's germline CDR1 is SGHDT and CDR2 YYEEEE. The CDR3 DNA is TGTGCCAGCAGCTTCCCCGGTCGAGACACTGAAGCTTTCTTT. Amino acids: CASSFPGRDTEAFF.

The rearrangement joins TRBV5-1 to TRBJ1-1; D unclear. V was shortened by 0 bases and J by 5 bases, with 20 bases between the two germline ends. The CDR3 has 17 amino acids. Germline loops: CDR1 SGHRS, CDR2 YFSETQ. CDR3 nucleotide sequence: TGCGCCAGCAGCTTGGGATTGGGTGGAGACCTTAGAACTGAAGCTTTCTTT. Protein: CASSLGLGGDLRTEAFF.

The chain couples TRBV4-1 to TRBJ2-1, with a possible D match to TRBD2 (6 bases). The CDR3 totals 15 residues. V lost 2 bases, J lost 9 bases, and 17 bases lay in between. Germline V gives CDR1 MGHRA, CDR2 YSYEKL. CDR3 sequence (DNA): TGCGCCAGCAGCCAATTGCGGGGCGGAAATCCTGAGCAGTTCTTC. Encoded protein: CASSQLRGGNPEQFF.